The sequence of this TCR beta chain was determined in a study of T cell responses to AZD1222 COVID-19 vaccine. Study outcomes and limitations: Across spike, vaccine-associated CD4 TCRs were found, dominant at 160-218 and 743-854. After two AZD1222 doses, spike-specific TCR breadth and depth rose versus day 0. Donors in the cohort were predominantly white British and more often female, and clonal diversity was possibly underestimated.

On this clone itself: No antigen is known for it.

Only in-frame clones appear in the TCRdb table, and some are missing; sequencing was by immunoSEQ multiplex PCR. In the table there are more than 100,000 clones, more than 85% of which are singletons. CDR1 and CDR2 from the germline V gene are SGHRS and YFSETQ. The CDR3 sequence is 15 residues long. V lost 2 bases to trimming and J lost 5 bases; unmatched junction nucleotides: 6. The V and J genes are TRBV5-1 and TRBJ2-3; 9 bases are a match to TRBD2. The clonotype originates from an adult who received the AZD1222 COVID-19 vaccine. Material: peripheral blood, obtained 28 days after the second AZD1222 dose. CDR3 loop: CASSLSGRLGDTQYF. CDR3 DNA: TGCGCCAGCAGCTTAAGCGGGAGGCTCGGAGATACGCAGTATTTT.